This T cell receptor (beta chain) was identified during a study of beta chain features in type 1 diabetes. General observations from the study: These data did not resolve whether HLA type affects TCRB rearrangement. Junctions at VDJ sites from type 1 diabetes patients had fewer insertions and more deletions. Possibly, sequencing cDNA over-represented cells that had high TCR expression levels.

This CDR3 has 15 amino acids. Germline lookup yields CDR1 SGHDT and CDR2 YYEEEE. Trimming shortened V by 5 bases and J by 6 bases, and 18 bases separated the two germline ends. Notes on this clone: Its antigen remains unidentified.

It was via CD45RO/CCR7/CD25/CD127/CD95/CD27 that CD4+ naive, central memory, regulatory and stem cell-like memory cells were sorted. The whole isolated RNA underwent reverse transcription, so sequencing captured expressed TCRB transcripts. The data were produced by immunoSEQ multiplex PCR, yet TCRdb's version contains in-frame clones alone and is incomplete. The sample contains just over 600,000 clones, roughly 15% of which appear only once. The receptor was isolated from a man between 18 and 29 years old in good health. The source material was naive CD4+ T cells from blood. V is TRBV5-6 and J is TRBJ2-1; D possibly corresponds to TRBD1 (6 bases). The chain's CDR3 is CASRGTGRPANEQFF. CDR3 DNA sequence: TGTGCCAGCAGGGGCACAGGGCGTCCCGCCAATGAGCAGTTCTTC.